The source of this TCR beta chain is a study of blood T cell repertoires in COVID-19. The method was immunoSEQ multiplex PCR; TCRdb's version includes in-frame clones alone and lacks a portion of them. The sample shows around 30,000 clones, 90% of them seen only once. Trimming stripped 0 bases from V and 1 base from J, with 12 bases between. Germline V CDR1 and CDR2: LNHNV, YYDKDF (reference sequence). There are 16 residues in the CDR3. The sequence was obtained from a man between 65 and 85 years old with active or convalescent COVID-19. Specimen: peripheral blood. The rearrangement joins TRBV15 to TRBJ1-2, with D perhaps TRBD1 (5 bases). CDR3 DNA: TGTGCCACCAGCAGAGATCGGGGGACCCATAACTATGGCTACACCTTC. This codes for CATSRDRGTHNYGYTF.